Following are 29 T cell receptor beta chains from one sample sequenced in a study of spatial heterogeneity in lung cancer. TCRdb re-derived calls from the 5' RACE reads in MiXCR, one entry per CDR3 protein. The table has tens of thousands of distinct CDR3 sequences, about 9.4% seen once. Time point here: sample taken at primary tumor resection. No cells were sorted before sequencing. The whole RNA sequenced was extracted from tumor, nontumor lung or frozen PBMC. Sequenced here: PBMCs, sampled at surgery. The source is a male donor with early-stage non-small cell lung cancer.

V usage is TRBV29-1 and J usage is TRBJ2-1, with D unresolved. V was trimmed by 6 bases and J by 9 bases, leaving 12 bases between them. This CDR3 spans 11 amino acids. CDR1 is SQVTM, CDR2 ANQGSEA, per germline. CDR3 loop: CSVLPPVEQFF. In nucleotides, the CDR3 is TGCAGCGTCCTTCCACCGGTTGAGCAGTTCTTC.

There are many counts of this clonotype. V and J are TRBV19 and TRBJ2-5; 7 nucleotides agree with TRBD2. In germline, CDR1 is LNHDA, CDR2 SQIVND (reference sequence). J gave up 4 bases and V 4 bases, and 6 bases lay outside the gene matches. This CDR3 spans 14 amino acids. The CDR3 sequence is CASSTRLASETQYF. CDR3 DNA sequence: TGTGCCAGTAGTACCCGACTAGCATCAGAGACCCAGTACTTC.

A remark on this clonotype: An end of the junction does not agree with germline; a read error may underlie this. The V call is TRBV7-2, the J call TRBJ2-5; TRBD2 might be the D (6 bases). There are 14 residues in the CDR3. Looked up from germline, CDR1 is SGHTA and CDR2 is FQGNSA. The CDR3 DNA reads as TGTGCCAGCAGCTTATATCAGCAGCGCGGGACCCTGTACTTC. Its protein product is CASSLYQQRGTLYF.

The chain employs TRBV9 and TRBJ2-3, with D unresolved. CDR1 and CDR2 (germline): SGDLS, YYNGEE. V was shortened by 0 bases and J by 3 bases, with 5 bases between the two germline ends. The CDR3 is 13 residues long. The chain's CDR3 is CASSVDLTDTQYF. CDR3 DNA sequence: TGTGCCAGCAGCGTAGATCTGACAGATACGCAGTATTTT.

A few counts support this clonotype. The V call is TRBV12-3 or TRBV12-4, the J call TRBJ1-1; 7 nucleotides align to TRBD1. V lost 6 bases and J lost 2; bases outside the gene matches: 6. The CDR3 is made up of 14 amino acids. CDR3 amino acids: CASRMTGRNTEAFF. The CDR3 DNA reads as TGTGCCAGCAGAATGACAGGGCGAAACACTGAAGCTTTCTTT.

This clonotype was found a few times. The chain has TRBV5-1 and TRBJ2-7, with 7 bases matching TRBD1. Trimming took 4 bases from V and 5 from J; bases not matched to a gene: 9. Germline values: CDR1 SGHRS, CDR2 YFSETQ. This CDR3 is 14 amino acids long. The CDR3: CASSPDRVLDEQYF. Here the CDR3 DNA reads TGCGCCAGCAGCCCAGACAGGGTCTTGGACGAGCAGTACTTC.

Note on this clonotype: A much larger clone sits a single nucleotide away, making a read error possible. This rearrangement joins TRBV6-6 to TRBJ2-7, with D uncertain. CDR1 and CDR2 from the germline V gene are MNHNY and SVGAGI (reference sequence). This CDR3 contains 14 residues. Written as DNA, the CDR3 is TGTACCAGCAGTTACGCCCCAGGCACCTACGAGCAGTACTTC. It translates to CTSSYAPGTYEQYF.

This clonotype was found many times. V and J are TRBV27 and TRBJ2-6; 10 positions agree with TRBD1. Germline values: CDR1 MNHEY, CDR2 SMNVEV (reference sequence). Germline trimming cut 3 bases from V and 3 bases from J; bases unmatched to any gene: 5. This CDR3 comprises 17 residues. The CDR3 sequence is CASSLGTGVVGANVLTF. CDR3 sequence (DNA): TGTGCCAGCAGTTTGGGGACAGGGGTGGTTGGGGCCAACGTCCTGACTTTC.

This clonotype was observed a handful of times. The rearrangement joins TRBV29-1 to TRBJ2-7; D remains unclear. This CDR3 has 11 amino acids. The V gene lost 4 bases and the J gene lost 4 bases, with 8 bases spanning the gap. CDR1 SQVTM and CDR2 ANQGSEA come from the germline V gene. In nucleotides, the CDR3 is TGCAGCGTTGCACAGACTTACGAGCAGTACTTC. Translation: CSVAQTYEQYF.

The sample holds a few counts of this clonotype. CDR3 sequence: CSARHNEKLFF. The CDR3 region has the DNA TGCAGTGCTAGACATAATGAAAAACTGTTTTTT. This chain uses TRBV20-1 with TRBJ1-4; the D is unclear. Germline CDR1 DFQATT, CDR2 SNEGSKA (reference sequence). CDR3 length: 11 residues. V shed 2 bases and J shed 4 bases, with 2 bases lying between them.

This clonotype was counted many times. The V and J genes are TRBV5-1 and TRBJ2-2; TRBD1 matches at 9 bases. The germline V gene encodes CDR1 SGHRS and CDR2 YFSETQ. This CDR3 is 14 amino acids long. The trim removed 3 bases at V and 5 bases at J, leaving 2 bases unmatched. The CDR3 nucleotides are TGCGCCAGCAGCTCCGGGACAGGGACCGGGGAGCTGTTTTTT. The encoded protein is CASSSGTGTGELFF.

V gene TRBV25-1 combines with J gene TRBJ2-3, with TRBD1 identical over 10 bases. This CDR3 comprises 15 residues. V shed 6 bases, J shed 3 bases, and the junction held 6 bases outside the gene matches. Germline assignment: CDR1 MGHDK and CDR2 SYGVNS. CDR3 DNA sequence: TGTGCCAGCAGCTCATGGACAGGGGGTACAGATACGCAGTATTTT. This sequence encodes CASSSWTGGTDTQYF.

The genes are TRBV5-1 and TRBJ2-5, with TRBD1 matching over 9 bases. Trimming took 3 bases from V and 1 from J; bases not matched to a gene: 13. This CDR3 has 18 amino acids. From germline, CDR1 is SGHRS and CDR2 YFSETQ. As DNA, the CDR3 is TGCGCCAGCAGCTACTTACAGGCCGGGACAGGGATCCAAGAGACCCAGTACTTC. It codes for CASSYLQAGTGIQETQYF.

There are many counts of this clonotype. The rearrangement joins TRBV29-1 to TRBJ1-1, with D possibly matching TRBD1 (5 bases). The V gene lost 0 bases and the J gene lost 1 base, with 15 bases spanning the gap. The CDR3 has 16 residues. Germline V lookup: CDR1 SQVTM, CDR2 ANQGSEA. The CDR3 DNA reads TGCAGCGTTGAAGAATGGCTGGCAGGGAAGAACACTGAAGCTTTCTTT. Encoded protein: CSVEEWLAGKNTEAFF.

In this sample, this clonotype turned up a few times. The J gene is TRBJ1-4, the V gene TRBV18; 9 nucleotides agree with TRBD1. V dropped 3 bases and J dropped 8; count of bases not matched to a gene: 4. The CDR3 is 14 amino acids. The germline gives CDR1 KGHSH, CDR2 LQKENI. The CDR3 sequence: CASSPNRGPEKLFF. In DNA form, the CDR3 reads TGTGCCAGCTCACCGAACAGGGGGCCAGAAAAACTGTTTTTT.

This clonotype was observed many times. V usage is TRBV29-1 and J usage is TRBJ2-5; D is unresolved. This CDR3 region has 12 residues. Looked up from germline, CDR1 is SQVTM and CDR2 is ANQGSEA. V was trimmed by 3 bases and J by 5 bases, leaving 10 bases between them. The CDR3 loop is CSVDGRSETQYF. The CDR3 nucleotides are TGCAGCGTTGATGGTAGGAGCGAGACCCAGTACTTC.

The chain recombines TRBV24-1 with TRBJ1-2; 10 positions match TRBD1. Germline CDR1 and CDR2: KGHDR and SFDVKD. Trimming at V came to 12 bases and at J to 5 bases, leaving 2 bases not matched to a gene. CDR3 length: 11 amino acids. The CDR3 sequence is CAAGQGYGYTF. The DNA for the CDR3 is TGTGCCGCGGGACAGGGGTATGGCTACACCTTC.

The rearrangement uses TRBV2 and TRBJ1-3, with a possible D match to TRBD1 (5 bases). The germline V gene encodes CDR1 SNHLY and CDR2 FYNNEI. The CDR3 spans 16 residues. The V and J ends lost 4 bases and 0 bases respectively, with 13 bases between them. The CDR3 coding sequence is TGTGCCAGCAGTGTACGTCGACAGACCTCTGGAAACACCATATATTTT. Protein sequence: CASSVRRQTSGNTIYF.

This clonotype has a count of ten or more. The chain combines TRBV6-5 with TRBJ2-7, with 7 nucleotides matching TRBD1. This CDR3 has 16 amino acids. CDR1 and CDR2 from the germline V gene are MNHEY and SVGAGI. The junction had 15 bases not matched to a gene; V was cut back by 9 bases and J by 1 base. In DNA, the CDR3 is TGTGCCAGTAGGGAACAATCCGGGACAGCTTCCTACGAGCAGTACTTC. It is translated as CASREQSGTASYEQYF.

This clonotype has more than one count but fewer than ten. This chain connects TRBV5-4 to TRBJ2-3, with 8 bases lining up with TRBD1. Germline-derived CDR1 and CDR2 are SGHNT and YYREEE (reference sequence). J gave up 6 bases and V 4 bases, and 4 bases lay outside the gene matches. The CDR3 spans 13 residues. Here the CDR3 reads CASSPDRDDTQYF. The CDR3 DNA reads as TGTGCCAGCAGCCCGGACAGGGACGATACGCAGTATTTT.

This clonotype was seen ten or more times. V and J are TRBV29-1 and TRBJ1-1; the D gene is possibly TRBD1 (6 bases). V dropped 1 base and J dropped 5 bases, with 11 bases sitting between them. CDR1 and CDR2 from the germline V gene are SQVTM and ANQGSEA. The CDR3 is 13 amino acids. CDR3 amino acids: CSVEGGPWTEAFF. The CDR3 DNA reads as TGCAGCGTTGAAGGGGGGCCCTGGACTGAAGCTTTCTTT.

The genes are TRBV6-5 and TRBJ2-2, with a possible D match to TRBD2 (5 bases). The CDR3 runs 14 residues. Germline V gene data show CDR1 as MNHEY and CDR2 as SVGAGI. V was trimmed by 6 bases and J by 4 bases, leaving 12 bases between them. CDR3 residues: CASRSGEGTGELFF. Here the CDR3 DNA reads TGTGCCAGCAGAAGCGGAGAGGGCACCGGGGAGCTGTTTTTT.

This clonotype was counted many times. The chain is built from TRBV25-1 and TRBJ2-3; TRBD1 or TRBD2 may be the D gene (6 bases each). The CDR3 has 16 amino acids. CDR1 is MGHDK and CDR2 is SYGVNS in the germline V gene. V shed 2 bases and J shed 2 bases, with 14 bases lying between them. This CDR3 is CASSELGGGVTDTQYF. The CDR3 nucleotides are TGTGCCAGCAGTGAACTAGGGGGAGGAGTCACAGATACGCAGTATTTT.

This clonotype was seen ten or more times. The chain links TRBV10-3 to TRBJ2-1, with 10 positions matching TRBD2. V was clipped by 4 bases and J by 6 bases; unmatched bases: 9. Germline CDR1 reads ENHRY; CDR2 reads SYGVKD. This CDR3 contains 16 residues. CDR3 in amino acids: CAISGAGTSVSNEQFF. In nucleotides, the CDR3 is TGTGCCATCAGTGGAGCCGGGACTAGCGTTAGCAATGAGCAGTTCTTC.

The sample holds a few counts of this clonotype. This chain links TRBV5-1 with TRBJ1-5, with D uncertain. CDR3 length: 15 residues. The V end was cut by 0 bases, the J end by 2 bases, with 9 bases between. CDR1 and CDR2 from the germline V gene are SGHRS and YFSETQ. CDR3 protein: CASSLEGRGNQPQHF. The CDR3 nucleotides are TGCGCCAGCAGCTTGGAAGGCCGTGGCAATCAGCCCCAGCATTTT.

This clonotype was observed at least ten times. The genes are TRBV5-1 and TRBJ1-1, with D possibly being TRBD1 (5 bases). V lost 2 bases and J 3 bases, leaving 8 bases between the germline ends. This CDR3 contains 13 residues. The V gene's germline CDR1 is SGHRS and CDR2 YFSETQ. The CDR3 sequence: CASSFRVDTEAFF. DNA of the CDR3: TGCGCCAGCAGCTTCAGGGTTGACACTGAAGCTTTCTTT.

This clonotype was recorded at least ten times. This chain joins TRBV10-3 and TRBJ2-5; 13 nucleotides match TRBD2. J lost 2 bases, V lost 5 bases, and 5 bases had no gene match. CDR1 and CDR2 (germline): ENHRY, SYGVKD. The CDR3 consists of 16 residues. The CDR3: CAISKGLAGTQETQYF. The CDR3 DNA sequence: TGTGCCATCAGTAAGGGACTAGCGGGAACACAAGAGACCCAGTACTTC.

This clonotype was recorded at least ten times. The chain combines TRBV7-2 with TRBJ2-1, with a possible D match to TRBD1 (5 bases). Per the germline V gene, CDR1 is SGHTA and CDR2 is FQGNSA. The CDR3 is 16 residues long. V was shortened by 1 base and J by 0 bases, with 10 bases between the two germline ends. The DNA of the CDR3 is TGTGCCAGCAGCTTAGGGGGCGAAAGCTCCTACAATGAGCAGTTCTTC. Amino acids: CASSLGGESSYNEQFF.

This clonotype was picked up a small number of times. The genes are TRBV29-1 and TRBJ1-1, with D tentatively TRBD1 (6 bases). The germline V gene encodes CDR1 SQVTM and CDR2 ANQGSEA. CDR3 length equals 11 residues. The V and J ends lost 3 bases and 11 bases respectively, with 13 bases between them. As DNA, the CDR3 is TGCAGCGTTGAGGAGGGGGGGGACGCTTTCTTT. This codes for CSVEEGGDAFF.